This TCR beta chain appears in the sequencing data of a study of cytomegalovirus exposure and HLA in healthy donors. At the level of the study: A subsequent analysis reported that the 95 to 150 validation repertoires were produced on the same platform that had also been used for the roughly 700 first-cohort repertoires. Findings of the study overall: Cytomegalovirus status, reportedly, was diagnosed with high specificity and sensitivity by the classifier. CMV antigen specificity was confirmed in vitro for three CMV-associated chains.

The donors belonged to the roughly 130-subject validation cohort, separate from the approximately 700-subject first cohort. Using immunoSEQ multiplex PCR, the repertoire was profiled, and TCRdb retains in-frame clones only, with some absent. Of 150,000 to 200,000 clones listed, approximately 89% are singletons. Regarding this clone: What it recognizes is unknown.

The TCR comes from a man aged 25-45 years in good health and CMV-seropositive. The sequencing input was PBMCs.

The CDR3 loop is CASSLKGYAYEQYF. CDR3 nucleotide sequence: TGTGCCAGCAGCTTAAAGGGGTATGCCTACGAGCAGTACTTC. This sequence joins TRBV13 and TRBJ2-7; tentative D call: TRBD1 (5 bases). CDR3 length: 14 amino acids. Germline-derived CDR1 and CDR2 are PRHDT and FYEKMQ (reference sequence). Trimming shortened V by 2 bases and J by 2 bases, and 10 bases separated the two germline ends.